Each of the 21 T cell receptor beta chains below was sequenced from the same sample in a study of cytotoxic CD8 clonotypes in ibrutinib-treated CLL. The method was immunoSEQ multiplex PCR; TCRdb's version includes in-frame clones alone and lacks a portion of them. This table holds about 150,000 clones, 75% to 80% found once. Material: PBMCs, obtained after 24 months of ibrutinib treatment. The origin of the receptors is a human donor with chronic lymphocytic leukemia.

The chain carries TRBV2 and TRBJ1-2, with TRBD1 matching 8 bases. From germline, CDR1 is SNHLY and CDR2 FYNNEI. Trimming removed 6 bases from V and 3 bases from J; junction bases left unmatched: 6. This CDR3 spans 14 amino acids. The CDR3 DNA reads TGTGCCAGCAGGTTGGGACAGGCCTACTATGGCTACACCTTC. Translated, it gives CASRLGQAYYGYTF.

V gene TRBV27 combines with J gene TRBJ2-4, with D tentatively TRBD1 or TRBD2 (5 bases each). Germline CDR1 MNHEY, CDR2 SMNVEV (reference sequence). Between the trimmed V and J ends, which lost 3 bases and 6 bases, there was a span of 9 bases. The CDR3 is 13 amino acids. The CDR3 loop is CASSLTGPNIQYF. CDR3 coding DNA: TGTGCCAGCAGTTTGACGGGGCCAAACATTCAGTACTTC.

This clone was counted between two and nine times. The chain joins TRBV9 to TRBJ1-2; possibly TRBD1 for D (5 bases). The CDR3 is 17 residues long. CDR1 SGDLS and CDR2 YYNGEE come from the germline V gene. V was cut by 3 bases and J by 6 bases, with 24 bases left in between. CDR3 residues: CASSGQFSKGAGDGYTF. CDR3 bases: TGTGCCAGCAGCGGCCAATTCTCTAAAGGGGCGGGGGATGGCTACACCTTC.

The CDR3 DNA reads as TGTGCCAGCAGCTGGGGGTACCCCGGCAATGAGCAGTTCTTC. Encoded protein: CASSWGYPGNEQFF. V usage is TRBV7-2 and J usage is TRBJ2-1, with D perhaps assigned TRBD1 or TRBD2 (5 bases each). The CDR3 loop spans 14 amino acids. The V end was cut by 4 bases, the J end by 6 bases, with 13 bases between. Germline CDR1 reads SGHTA; CDR2 reads FQGNSA. Complete variable domain (other parts from reference TRBV7-2 and TRBJ2-1): GAGVSQSPSNKVTEKGKDVELRCDPISGHTALYWYRQSLGQGLEFLIYFQGNSAPDKSGLPSDRFSAERTGGSVSTLTIQRTQQEDSAVYLCASSWGYPGNEQFFGPGTRLTVL.

This clone showed up just a few times. V gene TRBV14 combines with J gene TRBJ2-7; no clear D gene. CDR1 and CDR2 (germline): SGHDN, FVKESK. The length of the CDR3 is 12 residues. Trimming took off 0 bases at V and 6 bases at J, with 6 bases between the two ends. The CDR3 region is CASSQDRIEQYF. CDR3 DNA: TGTGCCAGCAGCCAAGACAGGATCGAGCAGTACTTC.

The V and J genes are TRBV5-1 and TRBJ1-1, with 7 positions matching TRBD1. CDR3 size: 14 residues. Germline CDR1 SGHRS, CDR2 YFSETQ. J was trimmed by 3 bases and V by 4 bases; bases with no gene match: 6. The CDR3 nucleotides are TGCGCCAGCAGCCCGGGACAGCGGGACACTGAAGCTTTCTTT. Protein: CASSPGQRDTEAFF.

The rearrangement joins TRBV6-1 to TRBJ1-2; D call uncertain. Germline CDR1 reads MNHNS; CDR2 reads SASEGT. The CDR3 extends over 13 amino acids. V lost 2 bases and J lost 6, with 10 bases in between. For the CDR3, the DNA is TGTGCCAGCAGTGAAAGAGGAGTCCATGGCTACACCTTC. Its translation is CASSERGVHGYTF.

The chain is built from TRBV4-1 and TRBJ2-2; D possibly matches TRBD1 or TRBD2 (5 bases each). The CDR3 runs to 18 residues. The ends were cut back, 3 bases at V and 1 base at J, with 18 bases in the middle. Germline V CDR1 and CDR2: MGHRA, YSYEKL. The CDR3 spells CASSHASGTTLNTGELFF. CDR3 coding DNA: TGCGCCAGCAGCCACGCCTCCGGGACCACCTTGAACACCGGGGAGCTGTTTTTT.

This rearrangement joins TRBV6-5 to TRBJ2-7; TRBD1 is a possible D gene (6 bases). Between the trimmed V and J ends, which lost 5 bases and 0 bases, there was a span of 11 bases. The CDR3 totals 14 residues. The germline CDR1 and CDR2 sequences are MNHEY and SVGAGI. The CDR3 nucleotides are TGTGCCAGCAGTATCCGACAGGACTCCTACGAGCAGTACTTC. It yields the protein CASSIRQDSYEQYF.

This clone was counted a few times. The chain recombines TRBV5-1 with TRBJ2-1; D is perhaps TRBD2 (6 bases). Germline V gives CDR1 SGHRS, CDR2 YFSETQ. V shed 7 bases and J shed 4 bases, with 9 bases lying between them. The CDR3 covers 12 residues. CDR3 bases: TGCGCCAGCCGGGCGGGGTACAATGAGCAGTTCTTC. Its translation: CASRAGYNEQFF.

This clone appeared a single time. The chain employs TRBV10-3 and TRBJ2-5; 7 bases match TRBD2. Germline V CDR1 and CDR2: ENHRY, SYGVKD. CDR3 size: 12 residues. V dropped 4 bases and J dropped 5; count of bases not matched to a gene: 1. The CDR3 DNA is TGTGCCATCAGTGTGGGGGGGGAGACCCAGTACTTC. As protein: CAISVGGETQYF.

The chain recombines TRBV30 with TRBJ2-7, with 9 positions matching TRBD2. After removal of 5 bases from V and 5 bases from J, the junction contained 10 bases not matched to a gene. This CDR3 has 14 residues. CDR1 and CDR2 from the germline V gene are GTSNPN and SVGIG (reference sequence). CDR3 sequence reads: CAWERAGGLNEQYF. The CDR3 nucleotides are TGTGCCTGGGAAAGAGCGGGGGGATTGAACGAGCAGTACTTC.

Written as DNA, the CDR3 is TGTGCCAGTAGTACAGGACTAGCCTACGAGCAGTACTTC. Translation: CASSTGLAYEQYF. The V and J genes are TRBV19 and TRBJ2-7, with TRBD2 matching over 7 bases. The CDR3 consists of 13 residues. Germline V gene data show CDR1 as LNHDA and CDR2 as SQIVND (reference sequence). Trimming at V came to 4 bases and at J to 2 bases, leaving 2 bases not matched to a gene.

This clone has just one count. The chain joins TRBV18 to TRBJ2-2, with D possibly TRBD2 on 5 matching bases. V lost 3 bases to trimming and J lost 0 bases, with 11 bases between them. This CDR3 comprises 16 residues. Germline V gene data show CDR1 as KGHSH and CDR2 as LQKENI. In nucleotides, the CDR3 is TGTGCCAGCTCACCGCCCCGGACTGCGAACACCGGGGAGCTGTTTTTT. As protein: CASSPPRTANTGELFF.

This clone occurred once. The chain employs TRBV7-2 and TRBJ2-1; D is ambiguous. The CDR3 is 14 amino acids. CDR1 SGHTA and CDR2 FQGNSA come from the germline V gene. The V gene lost 1 base and the J gene lost 10 bases, with 14 bases spanning the gap. The CDR3 DNA sequence: TGTGCCAGCAGCTTAGGGCTAGTTGTCGGGGAGCAGTTCTTC. It translates to CASSLGLVVGEQFF.

The chain has TRBV5-5 and TRBJ2-5; 7 bases map to TRBD1. The germline V gene has CDR1 SGHKS and CDR2 YYEKEE (reference sequence). This CDR3 region has 15 residues. Trimming cost V 4 bases and J 4 bases; bases outside gene matches: 10. As DNA, the CDR3 is TGTGCCAGCAGCCGCCGGGGACAGTCGGGAGAGACCCAGTACTTC. It translates to CASSRRGQSGETQYF.

CDR3 DNA sequence: TGTGCCCCCCAGGGACAGGGGGCGGGGGATACGCAGTATTTT. Translating gives CAPQGQGAGDTQYF. The gene calls are TRBV10-3 and TRBJ2-3; TRBD1 matches 12 bases. The CDR3 totals 14 residues. Germline V gene data show CDR1 as ENHRY and CDR2 as SYGVKD. The V and J ends lost 11 bases and 6 bases, in that order; junction bases with no gene match: 9.

J is TRBJ2-7 and V is TRBV11-1; D is perhaps TRBD1 or TRBD2 (5 bases each). This CDR3 has 13 residues. The germline V gene encodes CDR1 SGHAT and CDR2 FQDESV (reference sequence). Deletions cut 4 bases from V and 6 bases from J, with 13 bases between. CDR3 DNA sequence: TGTGCCAGCAGCTCGCCAGTGAGGGGCGAGCAGTACTTC. Translated: CASSSPVRGEQYF.

The gene calls are TRBV6-5 and TRBJ2-3, with unresolved D. Germline V CDR1 and CDR2: MNHEY, SVGAGI. Trimming took off 5 bases at V and 0 bases at J, with 9 bases between the two ends. This CDR3 contains 14 residues. The CDR3 coding sequence is TGTGCCAGCAGTCCCCAGACCAGCACAGATACGCAGTATTTT. The encoded protein is CASSPQTSTDTQYF.

The chain has TRBV19 and TRBJ2-7; 8 bases align to TRBD2. The CDR3 has 14 amino acids. The germline gives CDR1 LNHDA, CDR2 SQIVND (reference sequence). V dropped 6 bases and J dropped 0; count of bases not matched to a gene: 4. The CDR3 protein is CASRVSGSSYEQYF. The CDR3 DNA follows: TGTGCCAGTAGGGTGAGCGGGAGCTCCTACGAGCAGTACTTC.

This rearrangement joins TRBV2 to TRBJ2-5, with D tentatively TRBD1 (6 bases). V gave up 10 bases and J gave up 1 base, with 13 bases separating them. In germline, CDR1 is SNHLY, CDR2 FYNNEI. CDR3 size: 13 residues. The CDR3 loop is CATRVGAQETQYF. The CDR3, as DNA: TGTGCCACCAGGGTGGGGGCCCAAGAGACCCAGTACTTC.